These 30 T cell receptor beta chains were all obtained from the same sample, sequenced in a study of response to subunit inactivated influenza vaccine. In TCRdb, the RT-PCR reads were re-called with MiXCR into one record per CDR3 protein. The table has 500,000 to 600,000 distinct CDR3 sequences, 10% to 15% seen once. The sample consisted of PBMCs from blood, taken roughly 45 days after vaccination. Receptors were obtained from a man between 50 and 59 years old who received an inactivated influenza vaccine.

The table lists this clonotype with a few counts. CDR3 in amino acids: CASSQDPGANEKLFF. CDR3 in DNA: TGTGCCAGCAGCCAAGATCCTGGCGCTAATGAAAAACTGTTTTTT. The gene calls are TRBV4-2 and TRBJ1-4; no definite D call. The CDR3 has 15 residues. The V gene lost 0 bases and the J gene lost 3 bases, with 8 bases spanning the gap. Germline CDR1 and CDR2: LGHNA and YNFKEQ.

This clonotype was detected ten times or more. The chain links TRBV20-1 to TRBJ2-1, with TRBD2 identical over 11 bases. With V trimmed by 0 bases and J by 6 bases, 4 bases remained unmatched. The CDR3 consists of 15 residues. CDR1 and CDR2 (germline): DFQATT, SNEGSKA (reference sequence). This CDR3 is CSARDGGLAGNEQFF. The CDR3 region has the DNA TGCAGTGCTAGAGATGGAGGACTAGCGGGCAATGAGCAGTTCTTC.

This clonotype has only a few counts. The gene calls are TRBV12-3 or TRBV12-4 and TRBJ2-7; a possible D gene is TRBD1 (6 bases). Trimming took off 8 bases at V and 7 bases at J, with 21 bases between the two ends. This CDR3 comprises 14 residues. Here the CDR3 reads CASGQNRVLGEQYF. The DNA of the CDR3 is TGTGCCAGCGGCCAGAACAGGGTGCTTGGAGAGCAGTACTTC.

This clonotype was seen only a few times. The gene calls are TRBV3-1 and TRBJ2-6, with 8 bases aligning to TRBD1. The CDR3 contains 16 residues. Germline lookup yields CDR1 LGHDT and CDR2 YNNKEL (reference sequence). Trimming removed 3 bases from V and 4 bases from J; junction bases left unmatched: 5. CDR3 DNA sequence: TGTGCCAGCAGCCACATGGACAGGGCCGGGGCCAACGTCCTGACTTTC. Protein product: CASSHMDRAGANVLTF.

This clonotype was seen a few times. This rearrangement joins TRBV9 to TRBJ1-1; 9 nucleotides line up with TRBD1. J was trimmed by 3 bases and V by 4 bases; bases with no gene match: 7. The CDR3 extends over 15 amino acids. Germline CDR1 SGDLS, CDR2 YYNGEE. Here the CDR3 reads CASSSGTGWDTEAFF. DNA of the CDR3: TGTGCCAGCAGCTCGGGGACAGGGTGGGACACTGAAGCTTTCTTT.

This clonotype has a handful of counts. The chain uses TRBV7-2 and TRBJ1-1; TRBD1 aligns across 7 bases. This CDR3 has 14 residues. The germline gives CDR1 SGHTA, CDR2 FQGNSA. V shed 3 bases and J 1 base; nucleotides not matched to a gene: 2. CDR3 in amino acids: CASSFRDRNTEAFF. The CDR3 nucleotides read TGTGCCAGCAGCTTCCGGGACAGGAACACTGAAGCTTTCTTT.

This clonotype was detected only a few times. V gene TRBV15 combines with J gene TRBJ1-2; 8 bases agree with TRBD1. Germline V gives CDR1 LNHNV, CDR2 YYDKDF (reference sequence). V lost 0 bases, J lost 2 bases, and 11 bases stayed unmatched. The CDR3 loop spans 18 amino acids. The CDR3 bases are TGTGCCACCAGCAGAGACGGACAGGGCGCTCGGGGCAACTATGGCTACACCTTC. Protein product: CATSRDGQGARGNYGYTF.

The chain has TRBV12-3 or TRBV12-4 and TRBJ2-5, with 8 bases that match TRBD2. This CDR3 spans 14 amino acids. The V and J ends lost 7 bases and 5 bases, in that order; junction bases with no gene match: 9. CDR3 sequence reads: CASTSGGGPETQYF. CDR3 sequence (DNA): TGTGCCAGCACCTCCGGGGGGGGGCCGGAGACCCAGTACTTC.

This clonotype was seen a few times. The chain joins TRBV5-1 to TRBJ2-3; a weak D match, TRBD2 (5 bases). The germline V and J ends were trimmed by 3 bases and 1 base, with 12 bases remaining between them. Looked up from germline, CDR1 is SGHRS and CDR2 is YFSETQ. CDR3 length equals 15 residues. The CDR3: CASSSIFSGTDTQYF. The CDR3 DNA reads TGCGCCAGCAGCTCCATTTTTAGCGGCACAGATACGCAGTATTTT.

This clonotype was seen at least ten times. V gene TRBV7-2 combines with J gene TRBJ2-1; D is possibly TRBD2 (6 bases). CDR1 is SGHTA and CDR2 is FQGNSA in the germline V gene. This CDR3 spans 15 amino acids. V dropped 1 base and J dropped 5 bases, with 12 bases sitting between them. CDR3 coding DNA: TGTGCCAGCAGCTTAGTAGGACTATTAAACAATGAGCAGTTCTTC. This codes for CASSLVGLLNNEQFF.

This clonotype was found a few times. The chain employs TRBV5-1 and TRBJ2-1, with unresolved D. CDR1 SGHRS and CDR2 YFSETQ come from the germline V gene. The CDR3 is 13 amino acids. The ends were cut back, 1 base at V and 5 bases at J, with 7 bases in the middle. The CDR3 loop is CASSLRSHNEQFF. The CDR3 DNA reads TGCGCCAGCAGCTTGCGGTCCCACAATGAGCAGTTCTTC.

CDR3 amino acids: CASSLGGAYYEQYF. The CDR3 nucleotides are TGTGCCAGCAGTTTAGGGGGGGCATACTACGAGCAGTACTTC. The chain has TRBV12-3 or TRBV12-4 and TRBJ2-7; D tentatively fits TRBD1 or TRBD2 (6 bases each). This CDR3 is 14 amino acids long. With 1 base removed from V and 3 bases from J, the gap between germline ends came to 10 bases.

The chain combines TRBV20-1 with TRBJ2-7, with a possible D match to TRBD2 (7 bases). There are 13 residues in the CDR3. Trimming pared 3 bases from V and 3 bases from J, leaving 12 bases between. CDR1 is DFQATT and CDR2 is SNEGSKA in the germline V gene (reference sequence). CDR3 sequence reads: CSARGGGLYEQYF. CDR3 nucleotide sequence: TGCAGTGCTAGGGGGGGGGGCCTCTACGAGCAGTACTTC.

The rearrangement uses TRBV11-2 and TRBJ2-5; 9 nucleotides align to TRBD2. After removal of 4 bases from V and 5 bases from J, the junction contained 8 bases not matched to a gene. CDR1 and CDR2 (germline): SGHAT, FQNNGV. CDR3 length equals 15 residues. The CDR3 loop reads CASSYTAGGPETQYF. The DNA of the CDR3 is TGTGCCAGCAGCTACACGGCGGGGGGGCCGGAGACCCAGTACTTC. Using reference TRBV11-2 and TRBJ2-5 for the parts outside the CDR3, the full variable domain is EAGVAQSPRYKIIEKRQSVAFWCNPISGHATLYWYQQILGQGPKLLIQFQNNGVVDDSQLPKDRFSAERLKGVDSTLKIQPAKLEDSAVYLCASSYTAGGPETQYFGPGTRLLVL.

This chain uses TRBV20-1 with TRBJ2-7; 7 bases are a match to TRBD2. The V gene end was trimmed by 3 bases and the J gene end by 3 bases; junction bases not matched to a gene: 5. Per germline, CDR1 DFQATT and CDR2 SNEGSKA (reference sequence). The CDR3 length is 13 residues. The CDR3 sequence is CSASSLADYEQYF. CDR3 DNA sequence: TGCAGTGCTAGCTCGCTAGCGGACTACGAGCAGTACTTC.

This rearrangement joins TRBV28 to TRBJ1-6; the D gene is possibly TRBD1 (5 bases). This CDR3 is 13 amino acids long. Germline assignment: CDR1 MDHEN and CDR2 SYDVKM. Trimming pared 2 bases from V and 9 bases from J, leaving 8 bases between. The CDR3, as DNA: TGTGCCAGCAGTTTAGTCGGGGGTTCACCCCTCCACTTT. Encoded protein: CASSLVGGSPLHF. Full variable domain (rest looked up from reference TRBV28 and TRBJ1-6): DVKVTQSSRYLVKRTGEKVFLECVQDMDHENMFWYRQDPGLGLRLIYFSYDVKMKEKGDIPEGYSVSREKKERFSLILESASTNQTSMYLCASSLVGGSPLHFGNGTRLTVT.

This clonotype was observed at least ten times. The chain joins TRBV11-2 to TRBJ2-5, with TRBD1 identical over 7 bases. CDR1 and CDR2 (germline): SGHAT, FQNNGV. The CDR3 has 13 residues. The junction had 4 bases not matched to a gene; V was cut back by 4 bases and J by 5 bases. The DNA of the CDR3 is TGTGCCAGCAGCTCATCCAGGGGGGAGACCCAGTACTTC. It yields the protein CASSSSRGETQYF.

In this sample, this clonotype turned up a few times. This chain uses TRBV4-2 with TRBJ2-1, with TRBD1 matching over 10 bases. The germline V gene has CDR1 LGHNA and CDR2 YNFKEQ. The CDR3 sequence is 16 residues long. V lost 0 bases and J lost 3; bases outside the gene matches: 2. The CDR3 bases are TGTGCCAGCAGCCAAGAAGGGACAGGGGTCTACAATGAGCAGTTCTTC. Translation gives CASSQEGTGVYNEQFF.

This chain connects TRBV30 to TRBJ2-5; D perhaps matches TRBD2 (5 bases). The germline V gene has CDR1 GTSNPN and CDR2 SVGIG (reference sequence). This CDR3 region has 13 residues. Trimming took off 2 bases at V and 4 bases at J, with 11 bases between the two ends. CDR3 protein: CAWSITGRETQYF. CDR3 nucleotides: TGTGCCTGGAGTATAACGGGAAGAGAGACCCAGTACTTC. Using reference TRBV30 and TRBJ2-5 for the parts outside the CDR3, the full variable domain is SQTIHQWPATLVQPVGSPLSLECTVEGTSNPNLYWYRQAAGRGLQLLFYSVGIGQISSEVPQNLSASRPQDRQFILSSKKLLLSDSGFYLCAWSITGRETQYFGPGTRLLVL.

The J gene is TRBJ2-7, the V gene TRBV12-3 or TRBV12-4, with TRBD2 as a possible D gene (6 bases). This CDR3 region has 15 residues. Trimming removed 7 bases from V and 0 bases from J, with 16 bases in between. The CDR3 DNA reads TGTGCCAGCAACCCGGGGGACTCAAGCTCCTACGAGCAGTACTTC. Protein sequence: CASNPGDSSSYEQYF.

This clonotype was recorded at least ten times. The J gene is TRBJ2-7, the V gene TRBV18, with TRBD2 matching over 11 bases. The CDR3 totals 15 residues. Germline loops: CDR1 KGHSH, CDR2 LQKENI. V was clipped by 3 bases and J by 0 bases; unmatched bases: 1. CDR3 sequence (DNA): TGTGCCAGCTCACCTACTAGCGGGAGCTCCTACGAGCAGTACTTC. Translation gives CASSPTSGSSYEQYF.

This clonotype showed up just a few times. The rearrangement links TRBV5-1 to TRBJ1-6, with D uncertain. The V and J ends lost 0 bases and 10 bases respectively, with 23 bases between them. Per the germline V gene, CDR1 is SGHRS and CDR2 is YFSETQ. This CDR3 comprises 18 residues. The CDR3 loop is CASSLAGITPTGGSPLHF. The CDR3 nucleotides are TGCGCCAGCAGCTTGGCAGGCATAACACCCACGGGAGGATCACCCCTCCACTTT.

The genes are TRBV6-2 or TRBV6-3 and TRBJ2-3, with D possibly TRBD2 on 6 matching bases. Germline V lookup: CDR1 MNHEY, CDR2 SVGEGT. V lost 5 bases and J lost 6, with 12 bases in between. This CDR3 is built from 13 residues. DNA for the CDR3: TGTGCCAGCAGTCGCCATCGGGGGGATACGCAGTATTTT. Translating gives CASSRHRGDTQYF.

This clonotype has only a few counts. The V gene is TRBV11-2, the J gene TRBJ1-1; TRBD1 might be the D (5 bases). Trimming shortened V by 5 bases and J by 8 bases, and 15 bases separated the two germline ends. CDR3 size: 13 residues. Germline CDR1 SGHAT, CDR2 FQNNGV. CDR3 residues: CASSLRLEGEAFF. The CDR3 bases are TGTGCCAGCAGCCTTCGTCTCGAGGGGGAAGCTTTCTTT.

This clonotype was counted many times. J is TRBJ2-7 and V is TRBV7-8, with 12 nucleotides matching TRBD2. Trimming took 4 bases from V and 2 from J; bases not matched to a gene: 6. The CDR3 runs to 16 residues. In germline, CDR1 is SGHVS, CDR2 FQNEAQ. In DNA form, the CDR3 reads TGTGCCAGCAGCTCAGGACTAGCGGGGACCGCCTACGAGCAGTACTTC. This encodes CASSSGLAGTAYEQYF.

This clonotype was observed a few times. The chain carries TRBV9 and TRBJ2-1; tentatively, D is TRBD2 (5 bases). Germline CDR1 and CDR2: SGDLS and YYNGEE. V dropped 3 bases and J dropped 4 bases, with 14 bases sitting between them. There are 15 residues in the CDR3. The CDR3 coding sequence is TGTGCCAGCAGCGGTTCGGGATTCGTTTACAATGAGCAGTTCTTC. It is translated as CASSGSGFVYNEQFF.

CDR3 DNA: TGTGCCAGCAGCTTGGGCGGGGGACAGGGAGGGATTGAGCAGTTCTTC. Encoded protein: CASSLGGGQGGIEQFF. The gene calls are TRBV12-3 or TRBV12-4 and TRBJ2-1; 9 bases line up with TRBD1. The CDR3 totals 16 residues. Trimming took 6 bases from V and 9 from J; bases not matched to a gene: 15.

DNA of the CDR3: TGCGCCAGCAGCTCGAGGTCCAACTCTGGAAACACCATATATTTT. Residues: CASSSRSNSGNTIYF. This chain uses TRBV4-1 with TRBJ1-3; D gene unclear. V lost 5 bases and J 0 bases, leaving 11 bases between the germline ends. Looked up from germline, CDR1 is MGHRA and CDR2 is YSYEKL. The CDR3 sequence is 15 residues long.

This clonotype was detected a few times. The chain combines TRBV5-6 with TRBJ2-7; TRBD1 or TRBD2 may be the D gene (6 bases each). The germline V gene has CDR1 SGHDT and CDR2 YYEEEE. The CDR3 length is 16 residues. Trimming took off 4 bases at V and 0 bases at J, with 17 bases between the two ends. The CDR3 region has the DNA TGTGCCAGCAGCCTTCCCGGGGGCCTGAGCTCCTACGAGCAGTACTTC. Translating it yields CASSLPGGLSSYEQYF.

This clonotype was found many times. The gene calls are TRBV5-5 and TRBJ1-1, with D tentatively TRBD1 (5 bases). Trimming took off 4 bases at V and 4 bases at J, with 14 bases between the two ends. From germline, CDR1 is SGHKS and CDR2 YYEKEE (reference sequence). This CDR3 spans 14 amino acids. This chain's CDR3 is CASSPMGGSTEAFF. CDR3 bases: TGTGCCAGCAGCCCTATGGGGGGGAGCACTGAAGCTTTCTTT.